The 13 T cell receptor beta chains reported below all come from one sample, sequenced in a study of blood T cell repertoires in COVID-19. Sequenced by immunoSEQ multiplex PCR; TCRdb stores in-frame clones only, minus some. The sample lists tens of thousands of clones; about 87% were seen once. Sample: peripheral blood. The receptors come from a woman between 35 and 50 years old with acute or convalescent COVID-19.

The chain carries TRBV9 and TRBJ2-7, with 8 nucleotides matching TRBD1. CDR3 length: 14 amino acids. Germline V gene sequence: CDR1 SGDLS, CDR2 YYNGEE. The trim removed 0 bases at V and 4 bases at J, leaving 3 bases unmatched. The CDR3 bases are TGTGCCAGCAGCGTAGGGACAGGGTTGTACGAGCAGTACTTC. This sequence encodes CASSVGTGLYEQYF.

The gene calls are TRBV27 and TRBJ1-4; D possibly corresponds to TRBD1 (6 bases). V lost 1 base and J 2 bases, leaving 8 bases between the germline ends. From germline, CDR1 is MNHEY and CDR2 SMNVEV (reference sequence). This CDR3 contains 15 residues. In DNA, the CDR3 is TGTGCCAGCAGTTTATACAGGGTGACTAATGAAAAACTGTTTTTT. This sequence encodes CASSLYRVTNEKLFF.

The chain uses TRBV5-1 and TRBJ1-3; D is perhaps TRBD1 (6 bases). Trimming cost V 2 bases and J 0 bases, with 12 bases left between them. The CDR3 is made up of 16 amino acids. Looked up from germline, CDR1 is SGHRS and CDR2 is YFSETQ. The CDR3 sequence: CASSLGGGHSGNTIYF. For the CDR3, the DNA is TGCGCCAGCAGCTTAGGCGGGGGACACTCTGGAAACACCATATATTTT.

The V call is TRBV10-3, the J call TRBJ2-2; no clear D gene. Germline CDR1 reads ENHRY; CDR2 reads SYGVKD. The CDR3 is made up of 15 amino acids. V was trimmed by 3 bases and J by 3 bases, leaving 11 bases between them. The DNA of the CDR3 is TGTGCCATCAGTGAAACCTTACGGGACACCGGGGAGCTGTTTTTT. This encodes CAISETLRDTGELFF.

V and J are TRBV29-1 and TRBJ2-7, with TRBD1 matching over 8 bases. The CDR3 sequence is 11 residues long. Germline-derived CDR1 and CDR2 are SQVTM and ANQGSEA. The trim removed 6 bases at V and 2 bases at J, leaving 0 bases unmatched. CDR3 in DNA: TGCAGCGTGACAGGGGCCTACGAGCAGTACTTC. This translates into CSVTGAYEQYF.

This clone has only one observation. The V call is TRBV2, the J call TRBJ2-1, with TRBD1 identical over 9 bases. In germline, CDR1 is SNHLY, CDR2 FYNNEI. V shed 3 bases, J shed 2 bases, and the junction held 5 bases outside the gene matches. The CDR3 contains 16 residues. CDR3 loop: CASSDPGQGTYNEQFF. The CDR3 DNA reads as TGTGCCAGCAGTGACCCCGGACAGGGGACCTACAATGAGCAGTTCTTC.

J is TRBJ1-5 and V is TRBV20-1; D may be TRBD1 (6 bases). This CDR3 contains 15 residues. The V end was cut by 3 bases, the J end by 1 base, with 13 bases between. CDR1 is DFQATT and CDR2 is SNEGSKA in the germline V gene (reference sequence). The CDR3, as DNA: TGCAGTGCTAGTTTTGGGGGCGAGAGCAATCAGCCCCAGCATTTT. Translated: CSASFGGESNQPQHF.

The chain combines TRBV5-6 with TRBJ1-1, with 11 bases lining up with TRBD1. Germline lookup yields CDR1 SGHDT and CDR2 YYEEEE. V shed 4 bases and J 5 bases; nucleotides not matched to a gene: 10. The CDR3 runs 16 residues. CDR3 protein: CASSPRTGGGGTEAFF. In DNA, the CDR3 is TGTGCCAGCAGCCCCAGGACAGGGGGCGGAGGTACTGAAGCTTTCTTT.

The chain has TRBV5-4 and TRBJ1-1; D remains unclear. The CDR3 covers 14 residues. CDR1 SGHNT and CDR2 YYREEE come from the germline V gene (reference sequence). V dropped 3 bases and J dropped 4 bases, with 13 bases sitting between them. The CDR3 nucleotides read TGTGCCAGCAGCTGGGAGGGCAGGCGCACTGAAGCTTTCTTT. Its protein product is CASSWEGRRTEAFF.

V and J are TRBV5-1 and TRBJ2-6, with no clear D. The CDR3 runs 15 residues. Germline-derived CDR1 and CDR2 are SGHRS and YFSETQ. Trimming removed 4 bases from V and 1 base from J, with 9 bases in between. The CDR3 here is CASSREISGANVLTF. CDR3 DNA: TGCGCCAGCAGCCGAGAGATATCTGGGGCCAACGTCCTGACTTTC.

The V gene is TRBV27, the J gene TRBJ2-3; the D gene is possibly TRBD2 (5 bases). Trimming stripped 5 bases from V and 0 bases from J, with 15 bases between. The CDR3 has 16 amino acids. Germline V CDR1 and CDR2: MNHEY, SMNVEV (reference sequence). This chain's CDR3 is CASSPRLSGSTDTQYF. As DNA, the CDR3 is TGTGCCAGCAGTCCTCGGTTGAGCGGAAGCACAGATACGCAGTATTTT.

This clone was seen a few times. The CDR3 protein is CASSQQGAGNEKLFF. The CDR3 bases are TGTGCCAGCAGCCAGCAGGGGGCGGGTAATGAAAAACTGTTTTTT. The gene calls are TRBV7-9 and TRBJ1-4, with TRBD1 identical over 8 bases. In germline, CDR1 is SEHNR, CDR2 FQNEAQ (reference sequence). The CDR3 is 15 amino acids. J lost 4 bases, V lost 5 bases, and 6 bases had no gene match.

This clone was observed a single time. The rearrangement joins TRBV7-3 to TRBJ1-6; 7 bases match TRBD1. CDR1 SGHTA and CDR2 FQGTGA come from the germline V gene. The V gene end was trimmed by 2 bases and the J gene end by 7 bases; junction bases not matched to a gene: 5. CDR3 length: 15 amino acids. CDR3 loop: CASSLLVGGNSPLHF. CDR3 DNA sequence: TGTGCCAGCAGCTTACTGGTAGGGGGCAATTCACCCCTCCACTTT.